Each of the 23 T cell receptor beta chains below was sequenced from the same sample in a study of blood T cell repertoires in COVID-19. The table came from immunoSEQ multiplex PCR; TCRdb's copy has only in-frame clones and leaves some out. The sample includes about 380,000 clones, more than 70% of them seen just once. Source material: PBMCs or T cells enriched from blood (not recorded which). Receptors were obtained from a woman under 30 who had recovered from COVID-19.

The chain joins TRBV19 to TRBJ1-6, with 10 bases identical to TRBD1. There are 17 residues in the CDR3. Germline-derived CDR1 and CDR2 are LNHDA and SQIVND (reference sequence). V lost 4 bases to trimming and J lost 8 bases; unmatched junction nucleotides: 11. CDR3 coding DNA: TGTGCCAGTAGTAACTCCTTCGGACAGGGGGTATATTCACCCCTCCACTTT. This translates into CASSNSFGQGVYSPLHF.

The gene calls are TRBV5-4 and TRBJ1-1, with D perhaps TRBD1 (5 bases). The V gene lost 4 bases and the J gene lost 0 bases, with 19 bases spanning the gap. The CDR3 spans 17 residues. Germline loops: CDR1 SGHNT, CDR2 YYREEE (reference sequence). Written as DNA, the CDR3 is TGTGCCAGCAGCGGGACCGGGCCAGCGGGGGTGAACACTGAAGCTTTCTTT. The encoded protein is CASSGTGPAGVNTEAFF.

The chain recombines TRBV5-6 with TRBJ1-1; 9 bases agree with TRBD1. In germline, CDR1 is SGHDT, CDR2 YYEEEE. There are 15 residues in the CDR3. V shed 4 bases and J 3 bases; nucleotides not matched to a gene: 7. The CDR3 is CASSPQGAFYTEAFF. The CDR3 region has the DNA TGTGCCAGCAGCCCACAGGGGGCTTTTTACACTGAAGCTTTCTTT.

The V call is TRBV5-1, the J call TRBJ1-2; no clear D gene. Trimming removed 7 bases at V and 6 bases at J, with 22 bases between. The CDR3 has 15 amino acids. CDR1 is SGHRS and CDR2 is YFSETQ in the germline V gene. The CDR3 bases are TGCGCCAGCGGCCCGGGCTCTTCAGGAGGGAATGGCTACACCTTC. It specifies CASGPGSSGGNGYTF. Supplemented by reference TRBV5-1 and TRBJ1-2, the full variable domain reads KAGVTQTPRYLIKTRGQQVTLSCSPISGHRSVSWYQQTPGQGLQFLFEYFSETQRNKGNFPGRFSGRQFSNSRSEMNVSTLELGDSALYLCASGPGSSGGNGYTFGSGTRLTVV.

The chain couples TRBV19 to TRBJ1-4; no reliable D call. The CDR3 sequence is 15 residues long. Between the trimmed V and J ends, which lost 1 base and 5 bases, there was a span of 11 bases. The germline gives CDR1 LNHDA, CDR2 SQIVND (reference sequence). CDR3 bases: TGTGCCAGTAGTATAGTCGGGGTCATGAATGAAAAACTGTTTTTT. It translates to CASSIVGVMNEKLFF.

This clone was seen a few times. J is TRBJ1-1 and V is TRBV7-9; 8 nucleotides match TRBD1. Germline V gene lookup returns CDR1 SEHNR and CDR2 FQNEAQ (reference sequence). The CDR3 is made up of 17 amino acids. With V trimmed by 3 bases and J by 0 bases, 9 bases remained unmatched. The CDR3 nucleotides are TGTGCCAGCAGCTTTGACCAAACAGGGGGAATGAACACTGAAGCTTTCTTT. This translates into CASSFDQTGGMNTEAFF.

The V and J genes are TRBV7-6 and TRBJ1-2, with TRBD1 matching 10 bases. The trim removed 0 bases at V and 2 bases at J, leaving 3 bases unmatched. The V gene's germline CDR1 is SGHVS and CDR2 FNYEAQ. The length of the CDR3 is 16 residues. The CDR3 nucleotides read TGTGCCAGCAGCTTAGCGGGGACAGGGGCAAACTATGGCTACACCTTC. It codes for CASSLAGTGANYGYTF.

The chain is built from TRBV29-1 and TRBJ1-4, with D possibly being TRBD1 (5 bases). The CDR3 has 18 amino acids. Trimming pared 3 bases from V and 8 bases from J, leaving 28 bases between. The V gene's germline CDR1 is SQVTM and CDR2 ANQGSEA. This chain's CDR3 is CSVDYPAGRSMTAEKLFF. Here the CDR3 DNA reads TGCAGCGTTGACTATCCGGCAGGGCGCTCAATGACGGCAGAAAAACTGTTTTTT.

The V gene is TRBV5-1, the J gene TRBJ2-7; TRBD1 is a possible D gene (6 bases). Germline assignment: CDR1 SGHRS and CDR2 YFSETQ. The CDR3 totals 14 residues. V lost 2 bases and J 2 bases, leaving 11 bases between the germline ends. DNA for the CDR3: TGCGCCAGCAGCTTATCTGGGGACACCTACGAGCAGTACTTC. Translated: CASSLSGDTYEQYF.

The chain joins TRBV7-2 to TRBJ1-1; TRBD1 matches 9 bases. The CDR3 covers 14 residues. Germline V CDR1 and CDR2: SGHTA, FQGNSA. Trimming at V came to 5 bases and at J to 4 bases, leaving 5 bases not matched to a gene. For the CDR3, the DNA is TGTGCCAGCAGCGGGGACAGGGCAATCACTGAAGCTTTCTTT. It encodes CASSGDRAITEAFF.

This clone has just one count. The chain uses TRBV3-1 (or the pseudogene TRBV3-2) and TRBJ1-6; D gene uncertain. V was cut by 1 base and J by 9 bases, with 7 bases left in between. From germline, CDR1 is LGHDT and CDR2 YNNKEL (reference sequence). There are 13 residues in the CDR3. This chain's CDR3 is CASSQVTGSPLHF. CDR3 in DNA: TGTGCCAGCAGCCAAGTTACGGGTTCACCCCTCCACTTT.

This clone was counted once. The chain employs TRBV9 and TRBJ1-1, with 11 bases that match TRBD1. Per the germline V gene, CDR1 is SGDLS and CDR2 is YYNGEE. The CDR3 spans 15 residues. Trimming removed 3 bases from V and 3 bases from J; junction bases left unmatched: 4. CDR3 residues: CASSEGTGGYTEAFF. CDR3 nucleotide sequence: TGTGCCAGCAGCGAGGGGACAGGGGGGTACACTGAAGCTTTCTTT.

The rearrangement uses TRBV9 and TRBJ1-2; TRBD1 is a possible D gene (6 bases). This CDR3 region has 14 residues. Germline CDR1 is SGDLS and CDR2 is YYNGEE. Between the trimmed V and J ends, which lost 0 bases and 6 bases, there was a span of 12 bases. The CDR3 coding sequence is TGTGCCAGCAGCGTAGAGGGGGGAGGGAATGGCTACACCTTC. Protein product: CASSVEGGGNGYTF.

The sample holds one count of this clone. V usage is TRBV6-5 and J usage is TRBJ1-1; no reliable D call. The V end was cut by 8 bases, the J end by 3 bases, with 10 bases between. This CDR3 is 12 amino acids long. Germline V gives CDR1 MNHEY, CDR2 SVGAGI. DNA of the CDR3: TGTGCCAGCTCTCCTCCTGACACTGAAGCTTTCTTT. Residues: CASSPPDTEAFF.

The chain couples TRBV19 to TRBJ2-1; the D gene is possibly TRBD2 (5 bases). The germline V gene encodes CDR1 LNHDA and CDR2 SQIVND (reference sequence). The CDR3 runs to 15 residues. The V end was cut by 7 bases, the J end by 0 bases, with 13 bases between. CDR3 amino acids: CASNQRYSSYNEQFF. The CDR3 bases are TGTGCCAGTAACCAGCGGTACAGCTCCTACAATGAGCAGTTCTTC. Full variable domain (missing parts from reference TRBV19 and TRBJ2-1): DGGITQSPKYLFRKEGQNVTLSCEQNLNHDAMYWYRQDPGQGLRLIYYSQIVNDFQKGDIAEGYSVSREKKESFPLTVTSAQKNPTAFYLCASNQRYSSYNEQFFGPGTRLTVL.

The rearrangement links TRBV27 to TRBJ1-1; D is uncertain. Germline CDR1 reads MNHEY; CDR2 reads SMNVEV (reference sequence). This CDR3 has 14 residues. V was clipped by 4 bases and J by 1 base, with 10 bases between them. The CDR3 spells CASSSRVSNTEAFF. In DNA form, the CDR3 reads TGTGCCAGCAGTTCACGGGTTTCGAACACTGAAGCTTTCTTT.

About this clone itself: This sample includes further DNA sequences coding for the same CDR3. The rearrangement joins TRBV28 to TRBJ2-5; D possibly corresponds to TRBD2 (6 bases). Looked up from germline, CDR1 is MDHEN and CDR2 is SYDVKM. This CDR3 has 15 residues. Trimming left V 5 bases short and J 4 bases short, with 17 bases between. The CDR3: CASSGGAGRGETQYF. The CDR3 nucleotides read TGTGCCAGCAGTGGAGGGGCGGGTCGGGGAGAGACCCAGTACTTC.

About this clone: The sample contains more than one DNA sequence encoding this CDR3. The V gene is TRBV19, the J gene TRBJ2-1; D remains unclear. The germline V and J ends were trimmed by 1 base and 4 bases, with 8 bases remaining between them. The CDR3 loop spans 14 amino acids. In germline, CDR1 is LNHDA, CDR2 SQIVND (reference sequence). The CDR3 nucleotides are TGTGCCAGTAGTATAGGCGGAGATTACAATGAGCAGTTCTTC. The encoded protein is CASSIGGDYNEQFF.

This chain uses TRBV4-1 with TRBJ2-7; D remains unclear. CDR1 and CDR2 (germline): MGHRA, YSYEKL. The ends were cut back, 4 bases at V and 5 bases at J, with 12 bases in the middle. The CDR3 is made up of 13 amino acids. The CDR3 bases are TGCGCCAGCAGCCTCGCACCAGCGAACGAGCAGTACTTC. Translating it yields CASSLAPANEQYF.

This rearrangement joins TRBV27 to TRBJ1-5; no clear D. V was cut by 4 bases and J by 2 bases, with 18 bases left in between. The CDR3 covers 17 residues. Germline values: CDR1 MNHEY, CDR2 SMNVEV (reference sequence). The chain's CDR3 is CASSSMNGEWGNQPQHF. The CDR3 nucleotides are TGTGCCAGCAGTTCCATGAACGGAGAATGGGGCAATCAGCCCCAGCATTTT.

About this clone: The junction shows a germline mismatch at one end, possibly a read error. The J gene is TRBJ1-1, the V gene TRBV7-7; D remains ambiguous. The CDR3 is 15 amino acids. CDR1 and CDR2 (germline): SSHAT, FNYEAQ (reference sequence). This chain's CDR3 is CASSFSARSNTEAFF. For the CDR3, the DNA is TGTGCTAGCAGCTTCTCGGCGAGGTCAAACACTGAAGCTTTCTTT. The entire variable domain, with the rest obtained from reference TRBV7-7 and TRBJ1-1, is as follows: GAGVSQSPRYKVTKRGQDVTLRCDPISSHATLYWYQQALGQGPEFLTYFNYEAQPDKSGLPSDRFSAERPEGSISTLTIQRTEQRDSAMYRCASSFSARSNTEAFFGQGTRLTVV.

The chain couples TRBV11-2 to TRBJ1-1; TRBD1 might be the D (5 bases). The ends were cut back, 5 bases at V and 4 bases at J, with 20 bases in the middle. The CDR3 is 16 residues long. The germline gives CDR1 SGHAT, CDR2 FQNNGV. In nucleotides, the CDR3 is TGTGCCAGCAGCCCCTCGGGTGGAGGGGAGAGCACTGAAGCTTTCTTT. Amino acid sequence: CASSPSGGGESTEAFF.

V and J are TRBV25-1 and TRBJ1-1; TRBD1 agrees at 7 bases. Germline values: CDR1 MGHDK, CDR2 SYGVNS. This CDR3 has 12 amino acids. The trim removed 9 bases at V and 4 bases at J, leaving 5 bases unmatched. CDR3 nucleotide sequence: TGTGCCAGGACTTCAGGGGGCACTGAAGCTTTCTTT. It yields the protein CARTSGGTEAFF. The whole variable domain, filled in from reference TRBV25-1 and TRBJ1-1, reads EADIYQTPRYLVIGTGKKITLECSQTMGHDKMYWYQQDPGMELHLIHYSYGVNSTEKGDLSSESTVSRIRTEHFPLTLESARPSHTSQYLCARTSGGTEAFFGQGTRLTVV.